This T cell receptor beta chain originates from a study of beta chain features in type 1 diabetes. Points from the study as a whole: When Type 1 diabetes patients were examined, their TCRB CDR3s proved moderately but significantly shorter in all four CD4+ subsets.

Since all of the isolated RNA was reverse transcribed, expressed TCRB transcripts were what got sequenced. This table comes from immunoSEQ multiplex PCR, and its TCRdb copy is limited to in-frame clones, with some not included. The sample consists of under 350,000 clones, approximately 14% of them appearing once. A remark on this clone: Its antigen is unidentified.

This CDR3 is 14 amino acids long. Between the trimmed V and J ends, which lost 2 bases and 4 bases, there was a span of 8 bases. Germline lookup yields CDR1 LNHDA and CDR2 SQIVND (reference sequence). The TCR originated in a man in his thirties or forties with type 1 diabetes. The material sequenced was naive CD4+ T cells from blood. V usage is TRBV19 and J usage is TRBJ2-2; a possible D gene is TRBD2 (5 bases). CDR3: CASSIQAGTGELFF. The CDR3 DNA reads as TGTGCCAGTAGTATACAGGCGGGCACCGGGGAGCTGTTTTTT.